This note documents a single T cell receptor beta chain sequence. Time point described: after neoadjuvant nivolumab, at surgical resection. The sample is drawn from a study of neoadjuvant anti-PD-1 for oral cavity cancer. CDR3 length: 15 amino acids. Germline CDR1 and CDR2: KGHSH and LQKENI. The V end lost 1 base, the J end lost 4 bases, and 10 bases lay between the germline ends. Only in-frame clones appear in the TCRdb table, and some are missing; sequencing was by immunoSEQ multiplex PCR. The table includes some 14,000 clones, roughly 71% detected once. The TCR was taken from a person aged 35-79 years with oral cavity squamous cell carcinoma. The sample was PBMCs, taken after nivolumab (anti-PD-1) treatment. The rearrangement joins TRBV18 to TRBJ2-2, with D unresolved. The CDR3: CASSPLGSTTGELFF. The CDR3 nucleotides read TGTGCCAGCTCACCACTGGGCTCAACCACCGGGGAGCTGTTTTTT.